A single sample gave rise to the 2 T cell receptor beta chains below, sequenced in a study of T cells of healthy individuals. MiXCR, run by TCRdb on the 5' RACE reads, gives a single entry per CDR3 protein. The table lists 90,000 to 100,000 distinct CDR3 sequences, roughly a sixth of them singletons. Receptor source: a human donor in good health.

This clonotype has just a few counts. This chain joins TRBV27 and TRBJ2-7, with D uncertain. Germline CDR1 is MNHEY and CDR2 is SMNVEV (reference sequence). Trimming removed 5 bases from V and 1 base from J, with 9 bases in between. The CDR3 is 13 amino acids. The CDR3 is CASSPSLSYEQYF. The CDR3 DNA reads as TGTGCCAGCAGTCCGTCCCTATCCTACGAGCAGTACTTC.

This chain joins TRBV2 and TRBJ1-4; TRBD1 matches 9 bases. Germline-derived CDR1 and CDR2 are SNHLY and FYNNEI. The V segment lost 6 bases and the J segment 6 bases; nucleotides outside the gene matches: 8. This CDR3 is built from 15 residues. In DNA form, the CDR3 reads TGTGCCAGCAGGCTGGACAGGGGCCGGGATGAAAAACTGTTTTTT. The encoded protein is CASRLDRGRDEKLFF.